What follows is one TCR beta chain and its context. In the study's own analysis: Amplifying reference gene primers gave estimates of nucleated cell counts. Generated by immunoSEQ multiplex PCR, the TCRdb table keeps only in-frame clones and is missing some. The DNA was the basis for D and trimming; V, J and clone size are from that table. The sample yields around 180,000 clones, around 72% seen once. This sample was included in a study of blood T cell repertoires in COVID-19. At the level of the study: Both acute and convalescent COVID-19 samples were obtained from the United States, Italy and Spain. T cells, B-cell-depleted T cells, or PBMCs supplied cDNA or gDNA.

The germline V and J ends were trimmed by 3 bases and 5 bases, with 16 bases remaining between them. Germline CDR1 and CDR2: MDHEN and SYDVKM. The CDR3 covers 15 residues. V gene TRBV28 combines with J gene TRBJ1-2; D is undetermined. The TCR comes from a woman older than 75 with acute or convalescent COVID-19. The sequenced sample was peripheral blood. CDR3 DNA: TGTGCCAGCAGTTTTAACACGGGAGAGGGATATGGCTACACCTTC. Protein sequence: CASSFNTGEGYGYTF.